This is a list of T cell receptor beta chains from one sample in a study of blood T cells in healthy people across ages. From the 5' RACE reads, TCRdb called clonotypes with MiXCR, one entry per CDR3 protein. The repertoire has about 1.8 million distinct CDR3 sequences, around 50% of them found once; the top ten carry over 2%. The specimen sequenced was blood. Receptors originate from a woman aged 40 to 50 in good health. The CDR3 runs from the conserved cysteine through the conserved F or W. D genes are given only for firm matches. Clone size is not always given. Where it is, it says once, few, many or a class for expanded clones.

CDR3 DNA: TGTGCCAGCAGTTGGGTGGGGGGAAATGAGCAGTTCTTC
CDR3 protein: CASSWVGGNEQFF
clone size: -
D gene: -
V gene: TRBV6-2/TRBV6-3
J gene: TRBJ2-1

CDR3 DNA: TGCGCCAGCAGCCAAGCCCCAGATCTAGCGGGGGTCCCAGATACGCAGTATTTT
CDR3 protein: CASSQAPDLAGVPDTQYF
clone size: few
D gene: TRBD2
V gene: TRBV4-3
J gene: TRBJ2-3

CDR3 DNA: TGCGCCAGCAGCCAAGCACTAGCGGGGAATGTGAGAGGGACCCAGTACTTC
CDR3 protein: CASSQALAGNVRGTQYF
clone size: -
D gene: TRBD2
V gene: TRBV4-3
J gene: TRBJ2-5

CDR3 DNA: TGTGCCACCAGCAATAGGGGCGCTGGGGCCAACGTCCTGACTTTC
CDR3 protein: CATSNRGAGANVLTF
clone size: -
D gene: -
V gene: TRBV15
J gene: TRBJ2-6

CDR3 DNA: TGCGCCAGCAGCCAAGGGGACTCCGCCCCAGATACGCAGTATTTT
CDR3 protein: CASSQGDSAPDTQYF
clone size: -
D gene: -
V gene: TRBV4-1
J gene: TRBJ2-3

CDR3 DNA: TGTGCCAGCAGCTTAGATGGGACCACAGGGGGCGAGACCCAGTACTTC
CDR3 protein: CASSLDGTTGGETQYF
clone size: once
D gene: TRBD1
V gene: TRBV7-9
J gene: TRBJ2-5

CDR3 DNA: TGCAGTGCCCGCGACCTATATGGGGAGGCGGAGACCCAGTACTTC
CDR3 protein: CSARDLYGEAETQYF
clone size: -
D gene: -
V gene: TRBV20-1
J gene: TRBJ2-5

CDR3 DNA: TGTGCCAGCAGCGAGGCCGGGGGGGCATTTGATACGCAGTATTTT
CDR3 protein: CASSEAGGAFDTQYF
clone size: few
D gene: TRBD2
V gene: TRBV7-9
J gene: TRBJ2-3

CDR3 DNA: TGTGCCAGCAGCCCCTCAGTGGGAGAGCCCTACGAGCAGTACTTC
CDR3 protein: CASSPSVGEPYEQYF
clone size: few
D gene: -
V gene: TRBV7-2
J gene: TRBJ2-7

CDR3 DNA: TGTGCCAGCAGCTTGAGGGCGAGGGCAGGGCCTAGCACAGATACGCAGTATTTT
CDR3 protein: CASSLRARAGPSTDTQYF
clone size: few
D gene: -
V gene: TRBV7-8
J gene: TRBJ2-3

CDR3 DNA: TGCAGTATTATCGGACGGTACGAGCAGTACTTC
CDR3 protein: CSIIGRYEQYF
clone size: -
D gene: -
V gene: TRBV20-1
J gene: TRBJ2-7

CDR3 DNA: TGTGCCAGCAGCTTAGAGGGGGAGCCCCAGCATTTT
CDR3 protein: CASSLEGEPQHF
clone size: -
D gene: -
V gene: TRBV7-2
J gene: TRBJ1-5

CDR3 DNA: TGTGCCAGCAGTTATTTCGGGGGGGGCACAGATACGCAGTATTTT
CDR3 protein: CASSYFGGGTDTQYF
clone size: -
D gene: TRBD2
V gene: TRBV6-5
J gene: TRBJ2-3

CDR3 DNA: TGTGCCACCAGTGATCCGGGCAGAGGGGAGACCCAGTACTTC
CDR3 protein: CATSDPGRGETQYF
clone size: -
D gene: -
V gene: TRBV24-1
J gene: TRBJ2-5

CDR3 DNA: TGTGCCAGCAGCTTACATTTCGGACAGGTCGGCTACGAGCAGTACTTC
CDR3 protein: CASSLHFGQVGYEQYF
clone size: once
D gene: TRBD1
V gene: TRBV7-2
J gene: TRBJ2-7

CDR3 DNA: TGCGCCAGCAGCTCCTTCCAGGCACTCGAGCAGTACTTC
CDR3 protein: CASSSFQALEQYF
clone size: few
D gene: -
V gene: TRBV5-1
J gene: TRBJ2-7

CDR3 DNA: TGCAGTGCTAGGGCGACTAGCGGGTTATCCCCAGCCAAAAACATTCAGTACTTC
CDR3 protein: CSARATSGLSPAKNIQYF
clone size: few
D gene: TRBD2
V gene: TRBV20-1
J gene: TRBJ2-4

CDR3 DNA: TGCAGTGCTAAGGGAGCGGGGGGGCGGACAGATACGCAGTATTTT
CDR3 protein: CSAKGAGGRTDTQYF
clone size: -
D gene: TRBD2
V gene: TRBV20-1
J gene: TRBJ2-3

CDR3 DNA: TGTGCCAGCAGCTTAAGCCTGAGCTACCAAGAGACCCAGTACTTC
CDR3 protein: CASSLSLSYQETQYF
clone size: -
D gene: -
V gene: TRBV11-2
J gene: TRBJ2-5

CDR3 DNA: TGCGCCAGCAGAAAAGGGAGCTTGACCGCCGATGAGCAGTTCTTC
CDR3 protein: CASRKGSLTADEQFF
clone size: few
D gene: -
V gene: TRBV4-1
J gene: TRBJ2-1

CDR3 DNA: TGCAGCGTCACGACAGGGACCACTGAAGCTTTCTTT
CDR3 protein: CSVTTGTTEAFF
clone size: -
D gene: TRBD1
V gene: TRBV29-1
J gene: TRBJ1-1

CDR3 DNA: TGCAGTGCTAGACCGAACCGGGACAGGGGACCTGAAGCTTTCTTT
CDR3 protein: CSARPNRDRGPEAFF
clone size: -
D gene: TRBD1
V gene: TRBV20-1
J gene: TRBJ1-1

CDR3 DNA: TGCAGCGTTGTGAACAGGGAGTCCTACAATGAGCAGTTCTTC
CDR3 protein: CSVVNRESYNEQFF
clone size: few
D gene: -
V gene: TRBV29-1
J gene: TRBJ2-1

CDR3 DNA: TGTGCCAGCAAACTCTCTACCTACGAGCAGTACTTC
CDR3 protein: CASKLSTYEQYF
clone size: -
D gene: -
V gene: TRBV2
J gene: TRBJ2-7

CDR3 DNA: TGTGCCACCAGCAGAGATTTGGGGGCCAGGGCGAAGGGGAACACCGGGGAGCTGTTTTTT
CDR3 protein: CATSRDLGARAKGNTGELFF
clone size: -
D gene: -
V gene: TRBV15
J gene: TRBJ2-2

CDR3 DNA: TGTGCCACTACAGCAGAGAGCCCGGGGGCATACTATGGCTACACCTTC
CDR3 protein: CATTAESPGAYYGYTF
clone size: -
D gene: -
V gene: TRBV15
J gene: TRBJ1-2

CDR3 DNA: TGCAGTGCCCGGGGACTAGCGGGGGGGTCAGATACGCAGTATTTT
CDR3 protein: CSARGLAGGSDTQYF
clone size: few
D gene: TRBD2
V gene: TRBV20-1
J gene: TRBJ2-3

CDR3 DNA: TGTGCCAGCAGCACCGTCCCAGGAAATCAGCCCCAGCATTTT
CDR3 protein: CASSTVPGNQPQHF
clone size: few
D gene: -
V gene: TRBV7-2
J gene: TRBJ1-5

CDR3 DNA: TGCAGTGCCCCGCTAGCGGGGGGGACAACGGCTCGGTACTTC
CDR3 protein: CSAPLAGGTTARYF
clone size: -
D gene: TRBD2
V gene: TRBV20-1
J gene: TRBJ2-7

CDR3 DNA: TGTGCCAGCACCGCCCGAAGGACAGATACGCAGTATTTT
CDR3 protein: CASTARRTDTQYF
clone size: few
D gene: -
V gene: TRBV7-9
J gene: TRBJ2-3

CDR3 DNA: TGCGCCAGCAGCTTCGAAGCAGGGAACCAAGAGACCCAGTACTTC
CDR3 protein: CASSFEAGNQETQYF
clone size: -
D gene: -
V gene: TRBV5-1
J gene: TRBJ2-5

CDR3 DNA: TGCGCCAGCAGCCAAGATTATGGGGCCGGGGAGCTGTTTTTT
CDR3 protein: CASSQDYGAGELFF
clone size: few
D gene: -
V gene: TRBV4-3
J gene: TRBJ2-2

CDR3 DNA: TGCGCCAGCAGCCACTCCAACCAAGAGACCCAGTACTTC
CDR3 protein: CASSHSNQETQYF
clone size: few
D gene: -
V gene: TRBV4-1
J gene: TRBJ2-5

CDR3 DNA: TGTGCCAGCAGCTTAGAACAGGGAATCGGCACAGATACGCAGTATTTT
CDR3 protein: CASSLEQGIGTDTQYF
clone size: -
D gene: -
V gene: TRBV7-9
J gene: TRBJ2-3

CDR3 DNA: TGCAGTGCTAGAGGTCTATCGGTCTATAACTATGGCTACACCTTC
CDR3 protein: CSARGLSVYNYGYTF
clone size: -
D gene: -
V gene: TRBV20-1
J gene: TRBJ1-2

CDR3 DNA: TGTGCCAGCACCTTGCGTTTAGCGGGACACACAGATACGCAGTATTTT
CDR3 protein: CASTLRLAGHTDTQYF
clone size: -
D gene: TRBD2
V gene: TRBV11-2
J gene: TRBJ2-3

CDR3 DNA: TGCGCCAGCAGCCAAGCCCATTTCCAAGAGACCCAGTACTTC
CDR3 protein: CASSQAHFQETQYF
clone size: -
D gene: -
V gene: TRBV4-3
J gene: TRBJ2-5

CDR3 DNA: TGTGCCAGCAGAGGGACAGGGGAGACCCAGTACTTC
CDR3 protein: CASRGTGETQYF
clone size: many
D gene: TRBD1
V gene: TRBV5-1
J gene: TRBJ2-5

CDR3 DNA: TGTGCCAGCAGCAGCCAGGGTTGGGGCCAGTACTTC
CDR3 protein: CASSSQGWGQYF
clone size: -
D gene: -
V gene: TRBV6-5
J gene: TRBJ2-5

CDR3 DNA: TGTGCCAGCAGTTACAGCGGAATCCCGAATGGCTACACCTTC
CDR3 protein: CASSYSGIPNGYTF
clone size: few
D gene: -
V gene: TRBV6-2/TRBV6-3
J gene: TRBJ1-2

CDR3 DNA: TGCAGACCAAAGGGGGGCACTGAAGCTTTCTTT
CDR3 protein: CRPKGGTEAFF
clone size: -
D gene: -
V gene: TRBV20-1
J gene: TRBJ1-1

CDR3 DNA: TGTGCCAGCAGTGACGTTACCCAAGATACGCAGTATTTT
CDR3 protein: CASSDVTQDTQYF
clone size: -
D gene: -
V gene: TRBV6-5
J gene: TRBJ2-3

CDR3 DNA: TGCAGTGCCTCGTTGGGGTCTAGCACAGATACGCAGTATTTT
CDR3 protein: CSASLGSSTDTQYF
clone size: few
D gene: -
V gene: TRBV20-1
J gene: TRBJ2-3

CDR3 DNA: TGCAGTGCCTCGGGACTAGCGGGGGGCTCCACCTGGGGGTCCAAAAACATTCAGTACTTC
CDR3 protein: CSASGLAGGSTWGSKNIQYF
clone size: -
D gene: TRBD2
V gene: TRBV20-1
J gene: TRBJ2-4

CDR3 DNA: TGCAGCGTTGCCCTCAGGGGGCTGGGGCAGTTCTTC
CDR3 protein: CSVALRGLGQFF
clone size: few
D gene: TRBD1
V gene: TRBV29-1
J gene: TRBJ2-1

CDR3 DNA: TGTGCCAGCAGAAATCCAGGGGGGGCTTACGAGCAGTACTTC
CDR3 protein: CASRNPGGAYEQYF
clone size: -
D gene: -
V gene: TRBV6-5
J gene: TRBJ2-7

CDR3 DNA: TGTGCCAGCAGCGCAGATCTCAAGGGCTATGGCTACACCTTC
CDR3 protein: CASSADLKGYGYTF
clone size: -
D gene: -
V gene: TRBV9
J gene: TRBJ1-2

CDR3 DNA: TGCAGTGCTAGAGATCTAATAGCGGACTTAAACATTCAGTACTTC
CDR3 protein: CSARDLIADLNIQYF
clone size: -
D gene: -
V gene: TRBV20-1
J gene: TRBJ2-4

CDR3 DNA: TGTGCCAGCAGCTTCCGGGACTTACGGGACTATGGCTACACCTTC
CDR3 protein: CASSFRDLRDYGYTF
clone size: few
D gene: -
V gene: TRBV9
J gene: TRBJ1-2

CDR3 DNA: TGTGCCAGCAGCGAGAGAACTTTTCATGAGCAGTTCTTC
CDR3 protein: CASSERTFHEQFF
clone size: -
D gene: -
V gene: TRBV2
J gene: TRBJ2-1

CDR3 DNA: TGTGCCAGCAGCCAAGAGGCTTATAGACTGGAAGAGACCCAGTACTTC
CDR3 protein: CASSQEAYRLEETQYF
clone size: -
D gene: -
V gene: TRBV4-2
J gene: TRBJ2-5

CDR3 DNA: TGCGCCAGCAGCCCAACTCCAGGGACTAACTATGGCTACACCTTC
CDR3 protein: CASSPTPGTNYGYTF
clone size: few
D gene: -
V gene: TRBV5-1
J gene: TRBJ1-2